This T cell receptor (beta chain) emerged from a study of neurological immune-mediated disorders. Study observations and caveats: The study phylogenetically grouped the repertoires of 18 of 34 multiple sclerosis patients into one related-CDR3 cluster, a possible signature.

In its sample, this clonotype was seen many times. The antigen is unknown. From 15-18 subjects, over 170 million TCR-beta sequences were obtained in each sequencing run. TCRdb re-called the 5' RACE reads with MiXCR, one entry per CDR3 protein. This table holds about 120,000 distinct CDR3 sequences, roughly 3.2% found once. This CDR3 is 14 amino acids long. The ends lost 2 bases at V and 5 bases at J; junction bases unmatched: 6. Germline CDR1 and CDR2: SEHNR and FQNEAQ (reference sequence). It was from 2 million PBMCs stored at -80 C that the unsorted libraries were obtained. The sample was PBMCs. The clonotype originates from a woman aged 30 to 39 with multiple sclerosis. J is TRBJ2-7 and V is TRBV7-9; 7 bases fit TRBD1. The CDR3 nucleotides are TGTGCCAGCAGCTTAACGACAGGGAAGGACGAGCAGTACTTC. Protein product: CASSLTTGKDEQYF. Full variable domain (rest looked up from reference TRBV7-9 and TRBJ2-7): DTGVSQNPRHKITKRGQNVTFRCDPISEHNRLYWYRQTLGQGPEFLTYFQNEAQLEKSRLLSDRFSAERPKGSFSTLEIQRTEQGDSAMYLCASSLTTGKDEQYFGPGTRLTVT.